These 15 T cell receptor beta chains came from one sample sequenced in a study of T cells after yellow fever vaccination. TCRdb ran MiXCR on the 5' RACE reads and lists one entry per CDR3 protein. Of around 300,000 distinct CDR3 sequences listed, roughly 4.3% are singletons. The source material was PBMCs, sampled 5 days after the yellow fever booster vaccination. The receptors shown here come from a man aged 18 to 30 who received the YFV17D yellow fever vaccine.

This clonotype occurred a few times. The CDR3 DNA sequence: TGTGCCAGCAGTTTGGACCCCCCCGGGTCGACCCAGTACTTC. Amino acids: CASSLDPPGSTQYF. This rearrangement joins TRBV12-3 or TRBV12-4 to TRBJ2-5; D ambiguous. Trimming pared 3 bases from V and 7 bases from J, leaving 15 bases between. The CDR3 has 14 residues.

The chain has TRBV20-1 and TRBJ1-4, with TRBD1 matching over 8 bases. The V gene's germline CDR1 is DFQATT and CDR2 SNEGSKA (reference sequence). There are 13 residues in the CDR3. V shed 5 bases and J 5 bases; nucleotides not matched to a gene: 4. CDR3 in DNA: TGCAGTGCTTCGACAGGGGAAAATGAAAAACTGTTTTTT. Residues: CSASTGENEKLFF.

The table lists this clonotype with a few counts. The chain is built from TRBV11-3 and TRBJ2-3, with D possibly matching TRBD2 (5 bases). The CDR3 covers 17 residues. With 0 bases removed from V and 6 bases from J, the gap between germline ends came to 19 bases. Germline V gene lookup returns CDR1 SGHNT and CDR2 YENEEA. The CDR3 bases are TGTGCCAGCAGCTTAGATGGCCCCGGACTGCCGATGGATACGCAGTATTTT. It specifies CASSLDGPGLPMDTQYF.

This chain joins TRBV6-1 and TRBJ2-7; weak D call: TRBD1 (6 bases). CDR1 is MNHNS, CDR2 SASEGT, per germline. Trimming left V 4 bases short and J 4 bases short, with 20 bases between. The CDR3 runs to 16 residues. The CDR3 DNA sequence: TGTGCCAGCAGTGGCCGTAACCGGGACACTCTGTACGAGCAGTACTTC. Residues: CASSGRNRDTLYEQYF.

This chain links TRBV4-3 with TRBJ2-2; D gene uncertain. V lost 0 bases and J 6 bases, leaving 8 bases between the germline ends. Germline assignment: CDR1 LGHNA and CDR2 YSLEER. CDR3 length equals 14 residues. The CDR3 DNA reads TGCGCCAGCAGCCAAGAGGGGTGGGCCGGGGAGCTGTTTTTT. Its translation: CASSQEGWAGELFF.

Ten or more counts support this clonotype. The rearrangement uses TRBV4-1 and TRBJ1-1; D might be TRBD1 (5 bases). In germline, CDR1 is MGHRA, CDR2 YSYEKL. This CDR3 region has 18 residues. Trimming removed 1 base from V and 5 bases from J, with 23 bases in between. The CDR3: CASSQVGGPGGVGTEAFF. The CDR3 nucleotides are TGCGCCAGCAGCCAAGTCGGTGGCCCGGGAGGGGTAGGGACTGAAGCTTTCTTT.

This chain uses TRBV7-2 with TRBJ1-5, with 7 bases fitting TRBD1. Trimming removed 2 bases from V and 4 bases from J; junction bases left unmatched: 2. Germline CDR1 is SGHTA and CDR2 is FQGNSA. The CDR3 length is 14 residues. The CDR3 loop reads CASSLHRGNQPQHF. As DNA, the CDR3 is TGTGCCAGCAGCTTACACAGGGGAAATCAGCCCCAGCATTTT. Filled out from reference TRBV7-2 and TRBJ1-5, the complete variable domain reads GAGVSQSPSNKVTEKGKDVELRCDPISGHTALYWYRQSLGQGLEFLIYFQGNSAPDKSGLPSDRFSAERTGGSVSTLTIQRTQQEDSAVYLCASSLHRGNQPQHFGDGTRLSIL.

This sequence joins TRBV4-1 and TRBJ1-5, with D possibly TRBD1 on 6 matching bases. This CDR3 contains 15 residues. CDR1 and CDR2 (germline): MGHRA, YSYEKL. V lost 4 bases, J lost 11 bases, and 21 bases lay in between. CDR3 sequence reads: CASSRTGTPGGAQHF. In DNA form, the CDR3 reads TGCGCCAGCAGCCGAACCGGGACACCCGGTGGGGCCCAGCATTTT.

This clonotype was seen repeatedly, ten times or more. V and J are TRBV27 and TRBJ2-2; 7 nucleotides match TRBD2. Germline lookup yields CDR1 MNHEY and CDR2 SMNVEV (reference sequence). Losses at the gene ends were 8 bases for V and 4 bases for J; bases not matched to a gene: 13. CDR3 size: 16 residues. The DNA of the CDR3 is TGTGCCAGCTGGCGGGGGAGGGGAAGCTCCACCGGGGAGCTGTTTTTT. It yields the protein CASWRGRGSSTGELFF.

This clonotype has just a few counts. The J gene is TRBJ2-6, the V gene TRBV11-2, with a weak D call TRBD2 (6 bases). V lost 8 bases and J lost 1, with 12 bases in between. CDR3 length equals 15 residues. The germline CDR1 and CDR2 sequences are SGHAT and FQNNGV. The CDR3 nucleotides are TGTGCCAGCTCGTTCGCGGGGTCTGGGGCCAACGTCCTGACTTTC. Protein sequence: CASSFAGSGANVLTF.

The sample holds many counts of this clonotype. Here the CDR3 reads CASSQVDVGPQGDTQYF. CDR3 nucleotides: TGCGCCAGCAGCCAAGTGGACGTGGGGCCTCAGGGAGATACGCAGTATTTT. The V gene is TRBV4-1, the J gene TRBJ2-3; maybe TRBD1 (5 bases). V was cut by 1 base and J by 5 bases, with 19 bases left in between. The CDR3 is 17 amino acids. The germline gives CDR1 MGHRA, CDR2 YSYEKL.

V is TRBV6-6 and J is TRBJ2-6; D possibly corresponds to TRBD1 (6 bases). Trimming cost V 11 bases and J 2 bases, with 16 bases left between them. The length of the CDR3 is 15 residues. Germline V gene sequence: CDR1 MNHNY, CDR2 SVGAGI (reference sequence). In DNA, the CDR3 is TGTGCCTGTAGGACAGACCTAGCTGGGGCCAACGTCCTGACTTTC. Translation gives CACRTDLAGANVLTF.

The chain carries TRBV12-3 or TRBV12-4 and TRBJ2-5, with 9 bases lining up with TRBD1. The CDR3 contains 14 residues. V trimming: 6 bases; J trimming: 4 bases; junction bases outside the gene matches: 6. CDR3 DNA: TGTGCCAGCAGGCAAACAGGGGGCAGAGAGACCCAGTACTTC. Translating gives CASRQTGGRETQYF.

CDR3 loop: CASSRMGGTQYF. DNA of the CDR3: TGTGCCAGCAGCCGTATGGGGGGGACCCAGTACTTC. The rearrangement uses TRBV6-2 or TRBV6-3 and TRBJ2-5; weak D call: TRBD2 (6 bases). Looked up from germline, CDR1 is MNHEY and CDR2 is SVGEGT. CDR3 size: 12 residues. V was trimmed by 6 bases and J by 7 bases, leaving 12 bases between them.

This clonotype has a count of ten or more. The chain employs TRBV5-1 and TRBJ2-1; no clear D. Germline CDR1 SGHRS, CDR2 YFSETQ. Trimming took 3 bases from V and 9 from J, leaving 25 bases between them. CDR3 size: 17 residues. The CDR3 sequence: CASSSLRVLLNTVEQFF. DNA of the CDR3: TGCGCCAGCAGCTCCTTACGGGTTCTTCTTAACACCGTTGAGCAGTTCTTC.